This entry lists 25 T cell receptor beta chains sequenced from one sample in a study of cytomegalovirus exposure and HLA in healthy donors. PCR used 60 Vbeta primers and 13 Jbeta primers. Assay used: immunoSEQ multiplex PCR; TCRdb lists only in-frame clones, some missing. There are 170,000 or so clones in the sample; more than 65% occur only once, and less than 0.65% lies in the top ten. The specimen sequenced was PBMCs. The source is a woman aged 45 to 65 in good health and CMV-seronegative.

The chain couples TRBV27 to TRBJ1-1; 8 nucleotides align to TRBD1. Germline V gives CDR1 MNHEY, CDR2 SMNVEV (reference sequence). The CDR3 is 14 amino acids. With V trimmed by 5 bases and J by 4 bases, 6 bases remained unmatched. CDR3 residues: CASSGRGLGTEAFF. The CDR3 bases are TGTGCCAGCAGTGGCAGGGGGCTGGGCACTGAAGCTTTCTTT.

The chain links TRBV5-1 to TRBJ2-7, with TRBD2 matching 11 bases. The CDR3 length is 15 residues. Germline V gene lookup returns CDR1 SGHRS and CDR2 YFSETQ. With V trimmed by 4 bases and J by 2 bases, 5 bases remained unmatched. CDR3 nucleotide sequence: TGCGCCAGCAGCCCAACTAGCGGGGGAGCCTACGAGCAGTACTTC. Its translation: CASSPTSGGAYEQYF.

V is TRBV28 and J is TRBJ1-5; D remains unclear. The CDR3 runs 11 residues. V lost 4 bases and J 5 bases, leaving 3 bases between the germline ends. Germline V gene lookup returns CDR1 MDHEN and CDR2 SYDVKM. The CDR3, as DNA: TGTGCCAGCAGTTCTCATCAGCCCCAGCATTTT. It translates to CASSSHQPQHF.

In DNA, the CDR3 is TGCGCCAGCAGCTTGGACCGCGGGGGTTACGAGCAGTACTTC. Translation gives CASSLDRGGYEQYF. The chain uses TRBV5-1 and TRBJ2-7, with TRBD2 matching 7 bases. The trim removed 0 bases at V and 4 bases at J, leaving 4 bases unmatched. Looked up from germline, CDR1 is SGHRS and CDR2 is YFSETQ. This CDR3 has 14 amino acids.

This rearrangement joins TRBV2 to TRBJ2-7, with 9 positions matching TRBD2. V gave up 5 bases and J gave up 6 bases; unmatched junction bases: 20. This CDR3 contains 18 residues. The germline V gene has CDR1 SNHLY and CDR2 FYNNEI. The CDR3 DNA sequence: TGTGCCAGCAGTCAACCTTGGCGGGGGCGGGAGGGCCGCGGCGAGCAGTACTTC. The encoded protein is CASSQPWRGREGRGEQYF.

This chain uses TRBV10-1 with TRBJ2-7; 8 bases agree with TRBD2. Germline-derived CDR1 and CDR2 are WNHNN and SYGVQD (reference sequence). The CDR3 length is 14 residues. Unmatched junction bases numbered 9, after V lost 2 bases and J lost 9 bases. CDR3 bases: TGCGCCAGCAGTGAGGACGGACTAGCAGCTCTGCAGTACTTC. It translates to CASSEDGLAALQYF.

The CDR3 coding sequence is TGTGCCAGCAGTACGCCGGGACAGTTTGGCTACACCTTC. This sequence encodes CASSTPGQFGYTF. The chain joins TRBV6-6 to TRBJ1-2, with 7 nucleotides matching TRBD1. V dropped 5 bases and J dropped 7; count of bases not matched to a gene: 7. Germline lookup yields CDR1 MNHNY and CDR2 SVGAGI (reference sequence). The CDR3 has 13 amino acids.

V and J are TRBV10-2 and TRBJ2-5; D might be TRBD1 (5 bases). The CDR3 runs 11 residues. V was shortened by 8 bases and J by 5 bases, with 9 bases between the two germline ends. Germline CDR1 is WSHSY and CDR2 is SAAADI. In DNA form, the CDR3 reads TGCGCCAGCCAGAGACAGGAGACCCAGTACTTC. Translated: CASQRQETQYF.

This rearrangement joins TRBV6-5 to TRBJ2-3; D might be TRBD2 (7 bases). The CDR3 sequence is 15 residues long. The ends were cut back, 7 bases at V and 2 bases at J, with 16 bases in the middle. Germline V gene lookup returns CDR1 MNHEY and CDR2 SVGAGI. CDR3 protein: CASTLRRGHTDTQYF. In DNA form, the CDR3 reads TGTGCCAGCACCCTCAGGCGGGGGCACACAGATACGCAGTATTTT.

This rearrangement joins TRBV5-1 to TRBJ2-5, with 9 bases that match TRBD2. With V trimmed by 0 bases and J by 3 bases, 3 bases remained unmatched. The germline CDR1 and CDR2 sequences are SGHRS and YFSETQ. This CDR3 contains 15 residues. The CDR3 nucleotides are TGCGCCAGCAGCTTGGGACTAGCGGAAGAAGAGACCCAGTACTTC. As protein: CASSLGLAEEETQYF. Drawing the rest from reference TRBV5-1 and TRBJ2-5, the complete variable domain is KAGVTQTPRYLIKTRGQQVTLSCSPISGHRSVSWYQQTPGQGLQFLFEYFSETQRNKGNFPGRFSGRQFSNSRSEMNVSTLELGDSALYLCASSLGLAEEETQYFGPGTRLLVL.

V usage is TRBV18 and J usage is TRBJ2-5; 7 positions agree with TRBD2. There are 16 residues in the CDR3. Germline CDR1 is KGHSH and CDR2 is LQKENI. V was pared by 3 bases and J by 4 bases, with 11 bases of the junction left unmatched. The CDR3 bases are TGTGCCAGCTCACCCGCCGGGACTAAGGCGACAGAGACCCAGTACTTC. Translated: CASSPAGTKATETQYF.

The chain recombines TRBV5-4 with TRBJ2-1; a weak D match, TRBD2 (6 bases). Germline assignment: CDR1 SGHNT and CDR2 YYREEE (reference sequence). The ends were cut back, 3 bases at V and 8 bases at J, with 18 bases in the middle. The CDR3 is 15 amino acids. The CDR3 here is CASSWRASPSDEQFF. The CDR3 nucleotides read TGTGCCAGCAGCTGGAGGGCTAGCCCCTCGGATGAGCAGTTCTTC.

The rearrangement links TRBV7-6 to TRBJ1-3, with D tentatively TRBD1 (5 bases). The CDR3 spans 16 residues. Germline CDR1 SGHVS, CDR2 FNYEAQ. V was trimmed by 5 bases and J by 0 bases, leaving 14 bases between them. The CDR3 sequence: CASSTPGRHSGNTIYF. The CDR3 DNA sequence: TGTGCCAGCAGCACCCCAGGGAGGCACTCTGGAAACACCATATATTTT. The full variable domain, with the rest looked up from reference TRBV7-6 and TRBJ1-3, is GAGVSQSPRYKVTKRGQDVALRCDPISGHVSLYWYRQALGQGPEFLTYFNYEAQQDKSGLPNDRFSAERPEGSISTLTIQRTEQRDSAMYRCASSTPGRHSGNTIYFGEGSWLTVV.

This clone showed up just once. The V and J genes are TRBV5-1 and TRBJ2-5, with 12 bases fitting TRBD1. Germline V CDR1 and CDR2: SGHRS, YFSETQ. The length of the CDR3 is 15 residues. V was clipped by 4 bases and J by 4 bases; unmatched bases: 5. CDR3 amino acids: CASSNGTGGRETQYF. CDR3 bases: TGCGCCAGCAGCAACGGGACAGGGGGCAGAGAGACCCAGTACTTC.

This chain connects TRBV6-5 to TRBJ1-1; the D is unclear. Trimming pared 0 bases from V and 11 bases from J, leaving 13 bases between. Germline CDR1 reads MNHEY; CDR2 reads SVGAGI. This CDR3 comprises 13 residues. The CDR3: CASSYSSLGSAFF. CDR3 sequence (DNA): TGTGCCAGCAGTTACTCGAGTCTCGGTTCGGCTTTCTTT.

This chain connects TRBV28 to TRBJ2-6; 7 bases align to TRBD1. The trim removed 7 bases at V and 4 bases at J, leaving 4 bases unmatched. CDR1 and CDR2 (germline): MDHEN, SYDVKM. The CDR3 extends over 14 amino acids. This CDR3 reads CASNRGSGANVLTF. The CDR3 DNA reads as TGTGCCAGCAACAGGGGCTCAGGGGCCAACGTCCTGACTTTC.

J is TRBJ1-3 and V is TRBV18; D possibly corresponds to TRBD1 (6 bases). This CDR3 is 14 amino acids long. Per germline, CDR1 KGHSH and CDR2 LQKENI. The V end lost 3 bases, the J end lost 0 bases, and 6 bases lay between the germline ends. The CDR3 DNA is TGTGCCAGCTCACCGGGACACTCTGGAAACACCATATATTTT. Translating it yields CASSPGHSGNTIYF.

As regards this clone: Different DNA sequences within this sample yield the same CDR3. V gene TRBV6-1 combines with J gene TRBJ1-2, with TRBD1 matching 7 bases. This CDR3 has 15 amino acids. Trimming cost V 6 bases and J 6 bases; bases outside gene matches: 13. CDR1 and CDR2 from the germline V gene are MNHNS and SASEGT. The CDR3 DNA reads TGTGCCAGCAGGGAACTAATAGGACAGGCCGATGGCTACACCTTC. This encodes CASRELIGQADGYTF.

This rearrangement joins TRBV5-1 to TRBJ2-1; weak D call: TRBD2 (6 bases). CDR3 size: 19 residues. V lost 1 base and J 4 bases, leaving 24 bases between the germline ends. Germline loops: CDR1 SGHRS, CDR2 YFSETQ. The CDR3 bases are TGCGCCAGCAGCTTGATTGCGGGGAGTTCTAAGTCGATGTACAATGAGCAGTTCTTC. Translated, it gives CASSLIAGSSKSMYNEQFF.

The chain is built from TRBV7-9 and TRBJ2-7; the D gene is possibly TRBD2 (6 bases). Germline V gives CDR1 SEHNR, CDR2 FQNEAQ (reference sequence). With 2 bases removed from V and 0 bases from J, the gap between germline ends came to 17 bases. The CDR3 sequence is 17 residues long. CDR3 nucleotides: TGTGCCAGCAGCTTATCCCTAGGGAGGAGGGCCTCCTACGAGCAGTACTTC. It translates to CASSLSLGRRASYEQYF. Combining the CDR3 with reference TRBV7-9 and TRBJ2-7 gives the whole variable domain DTGVSQNPRHKITKRGQNVTFRCDPISEHNRLYWYRQTLGQGPEFLTYFQNEAQLEKSRLLSDRFSAERPKGSFSTLEIQRTEQGDSAMYLCASSLSLGRRASYEQYFGPGTRLTVT.

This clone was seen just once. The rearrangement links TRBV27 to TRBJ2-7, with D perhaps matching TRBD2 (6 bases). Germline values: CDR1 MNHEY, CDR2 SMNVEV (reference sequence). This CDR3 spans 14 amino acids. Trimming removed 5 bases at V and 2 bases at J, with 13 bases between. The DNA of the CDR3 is TGTGCCAGCAGTCAGGGACTGAATACCTACGAGCAGTACTTC. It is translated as CASSQGLNTYEQYF.

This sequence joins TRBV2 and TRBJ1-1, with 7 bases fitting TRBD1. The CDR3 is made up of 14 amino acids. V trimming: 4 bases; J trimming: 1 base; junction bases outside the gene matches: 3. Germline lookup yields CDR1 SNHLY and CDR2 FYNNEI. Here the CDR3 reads CASSATGRNTEAFF. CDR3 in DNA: TGTGCCAGCAGTGCGACAGGGAGGAACACTGAAGCTTTCTTT.

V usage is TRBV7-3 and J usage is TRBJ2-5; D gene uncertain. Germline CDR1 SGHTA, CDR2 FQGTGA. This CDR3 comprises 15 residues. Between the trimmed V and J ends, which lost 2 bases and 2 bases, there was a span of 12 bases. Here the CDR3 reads CASSLRSARQETQYF. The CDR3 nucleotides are TGTGCCAGCAGCTTACGGTCTGCGAGACAAGAGACCCAGTACTTC.

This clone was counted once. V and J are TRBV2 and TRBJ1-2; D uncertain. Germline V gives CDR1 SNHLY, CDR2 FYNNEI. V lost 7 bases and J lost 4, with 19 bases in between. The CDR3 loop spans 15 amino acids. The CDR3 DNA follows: TGTGCCAGCACCCAACGGGTAGATGGTCCCTATGGCTACACCTTC. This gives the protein CASTQRVDGPYGYTF.

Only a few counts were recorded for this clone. In nucleotides, the CDR3 is TGTGCCAGCAGCTTCGGGGCAGATACGCAGTATTTT. Amino acid sequence: CASSFGADTQYF. The V and J genes are TRBV7-2 and TRBJ2-3; maybe TRBD2 (5 bases). CDR1 is SGHTA, CDR2 FQGNSA, per germline. This CDR3 has 12 residues. V lost 3 bases and J 4 bases, leaving 5 bases between the germline ends.